This T cell receptor (beta chain) was retrieved from a study of vaccination effects on CD4 cells after COVID-19. Study at large: Two doses of BNT162b2 or mRNA-1273 vaccine were administered to participants.

Within the ViraFEST assay, antigen-specific CD4+ T cells underwent expansion with viral peptide pools prior to sequencing. Isolating CD4+ T cells followed approximately 11 days of culture. Vaccinated recipients, who were negative for nucleocapsid antibodies, had no history of SARS-CoV-2 infection. The CDR3 is 16 amino acids. Trimming cost V 3 bases and J 0 bases, with 16 bases left between them. Germline CDR1 is GTSNPN and CDR2 is SVGIG (reference sequence). Study-wide points: After vaccination, at late timepoints, clones induced by infection and by vaccine contracted markedly. Convalescent patients were scarce in the study, and it lacked early post-infection timepoints.

A note on this clone: Its target is unknown.

Sequencing used immunoSEQ multiplex PCR; TCRdb keeps in-frame clones, though not all of them. The table shows tens of thousands of clones, with about 80% occurring only once. Sequencing was performed on CD4+ T cells from PBMCs cultured with SARS-CoV-2 spike peptides, taken before COVID-19 vaccination. The origin of this receptor is a human donor who received a COVID-19 vaccine. The rearrangement links TRBV30 to TRBJ2-3, with D uncertain. The CDR3 nucleotides read TGTGCCTGGAGCCTCCCCGGGCAGACGAGCACAGATACGCAGTATTTT. Amino acid sequence: CAWSLPGQTSTDTQYF.